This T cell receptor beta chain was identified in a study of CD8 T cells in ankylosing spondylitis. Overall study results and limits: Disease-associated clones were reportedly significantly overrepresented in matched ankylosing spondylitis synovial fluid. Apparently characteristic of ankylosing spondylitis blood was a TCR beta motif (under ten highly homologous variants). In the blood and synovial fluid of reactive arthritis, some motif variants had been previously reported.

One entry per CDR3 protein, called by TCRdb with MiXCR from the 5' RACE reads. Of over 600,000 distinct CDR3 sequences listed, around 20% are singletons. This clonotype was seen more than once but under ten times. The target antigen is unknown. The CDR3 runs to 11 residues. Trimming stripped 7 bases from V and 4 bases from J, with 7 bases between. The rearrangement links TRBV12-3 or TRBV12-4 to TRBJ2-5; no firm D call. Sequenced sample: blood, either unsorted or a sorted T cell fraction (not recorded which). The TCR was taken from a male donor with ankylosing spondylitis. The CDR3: CASTSGETQYF. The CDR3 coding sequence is TGTGCCAGCACGTCAGGAGAGACCCAGTACTTC.